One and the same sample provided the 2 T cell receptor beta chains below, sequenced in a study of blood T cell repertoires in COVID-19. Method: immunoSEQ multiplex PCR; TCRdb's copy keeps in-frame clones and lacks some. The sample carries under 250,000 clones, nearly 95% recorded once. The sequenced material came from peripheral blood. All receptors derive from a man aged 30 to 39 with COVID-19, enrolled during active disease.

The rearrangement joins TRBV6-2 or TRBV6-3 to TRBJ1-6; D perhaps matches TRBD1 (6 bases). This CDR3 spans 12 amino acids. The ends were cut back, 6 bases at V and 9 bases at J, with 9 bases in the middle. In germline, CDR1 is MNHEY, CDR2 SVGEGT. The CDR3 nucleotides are TGTGCCAGCAGCCTACAGGGTTCACCCCTCCACTTT. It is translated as CASSLQGSPLHF.

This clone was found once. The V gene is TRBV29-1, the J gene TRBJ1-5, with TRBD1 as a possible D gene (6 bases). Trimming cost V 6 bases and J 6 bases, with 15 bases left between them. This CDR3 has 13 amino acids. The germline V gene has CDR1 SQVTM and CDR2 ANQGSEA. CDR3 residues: CSVRVRGSQPQHF. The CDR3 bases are TGCAGCGTCCGAGTCAGGGGATCTCAGCCCCAGCATTTT. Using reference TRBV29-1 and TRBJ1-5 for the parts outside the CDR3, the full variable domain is SAVISQKPSRDICQRGTSLTIQCQVDSQVTMMFWYRQQPGQSLTLIATANQGSEATYESGFVIDKFPISRPNLTFSTLTVSNMSPEDSSIYLCSVRVRGSQPQHFGDGTRLSIL.